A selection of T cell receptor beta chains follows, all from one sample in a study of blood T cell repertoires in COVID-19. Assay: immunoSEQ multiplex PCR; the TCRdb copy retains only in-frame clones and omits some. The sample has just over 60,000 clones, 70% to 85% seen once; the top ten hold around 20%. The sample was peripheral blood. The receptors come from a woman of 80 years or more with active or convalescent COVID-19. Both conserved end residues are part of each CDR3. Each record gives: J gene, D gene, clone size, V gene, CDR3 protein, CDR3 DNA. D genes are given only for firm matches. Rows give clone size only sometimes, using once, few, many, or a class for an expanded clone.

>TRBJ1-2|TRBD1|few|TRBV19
CASSMGQGNYGYTF
TGTGCCAGTAGTATGGGACAGGGTAACTATGGCTACACCTTC
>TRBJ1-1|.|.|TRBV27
CASSLAGTNTEAFF
TGTGCCAGCAGTTTAGCAGGAACGAACACTGAAGCTTTCTTT
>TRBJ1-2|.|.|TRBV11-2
CASSSRGMGYGYTF
TGTGCCAGCAGCTCCAGGGGTATGGGCTATGGCTACACCTTC
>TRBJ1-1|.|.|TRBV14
CASSPDGRGATEAFF
TGTGCCAGCAGCCCAGACGGCAGGGGTGCCACTGAAGCTTTCTTT
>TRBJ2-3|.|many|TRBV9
CASSVSGTSTDTQYF
TGTGCCAGCAGCGTTTCGGGGACTAGCACAGATACGCAGTATTTT
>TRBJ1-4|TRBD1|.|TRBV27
CASSLSTGPNEKLFF
TGTGCCAGCAGTTTATCGACAGGGCCAAATGAAAAACTGTTTTTT
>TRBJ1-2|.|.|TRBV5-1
CASSLIEVSGYGYTF
TGCGCCAGCAGCTTGATTGAGGTTAGCGGCTATGGCTACACCTTC
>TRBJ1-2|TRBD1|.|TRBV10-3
CAISRDRGQEYGYTF
TGTGCCATCAGCCGAGACAGGGGGCAGGAATATGGCTACACCTTC
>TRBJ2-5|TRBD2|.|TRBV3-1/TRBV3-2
CATSQGAAGGDQETQYF
TGTGCCACCAGCCAAGGAGCCGCGGGGGGGGACCAAGAGACCCAGTACTTC
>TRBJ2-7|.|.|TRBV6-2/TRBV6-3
CASSYTGIGEQYF
TGTGCCAGCAGTTATACGGGAATCGGCGAGCAGTACTTC
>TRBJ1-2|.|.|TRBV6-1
CASSEVRAEGYTF
TGTGCCAGCAGTGAAGTCAGAGCGGAGGGCTACACCTTC
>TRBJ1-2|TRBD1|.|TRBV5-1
CASSLQGADGYTF
TGCGCCAGCAGTTTGCAGGGGGCGGATGGCTACACCTTC
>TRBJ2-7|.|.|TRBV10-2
CASSGPGYTGEQYF
TGCGCCAGCAGTGGCCCGGGGTACACGGGCGAGCAGTACTTC
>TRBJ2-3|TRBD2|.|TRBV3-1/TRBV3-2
CASSRSGGTDTQYF
TGTGCCAGCAGCCGGAGCGGGGGCACAGATACGCAGTATTTT
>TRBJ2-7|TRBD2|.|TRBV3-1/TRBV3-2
CASGRGTSYEQYF
TGTGCCAGCGGGAGGGGTACTTCCTACGAGCAGTACTTC
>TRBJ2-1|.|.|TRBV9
CASSVAGDYYNEQFF
TGTGCCAGCAGCGTAGCGGGGGATTATTACAATGAGCAGTTCTTC
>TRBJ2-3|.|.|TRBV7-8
CASGRSLTDTQYF
TGTGCCAGTGGCCGGAGCCTCACAGATACGCAGTATTTT
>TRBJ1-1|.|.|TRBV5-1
CASREGPTNTEAFF
TGCGCCAGCAGGGAGGGACCGACTAACACTGAAGCTTTCTTT
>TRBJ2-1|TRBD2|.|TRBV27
CASSLESGTRMYNEQFF
TGTGCCAGCAGTTTGGAGTCCGGGACTAGAATGTACAATGAGCAGTTCTTC
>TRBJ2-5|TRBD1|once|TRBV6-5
CASSRGQEETQYF
TGTGCCAGCAGCCGGGGACAGGAAGAGACCCAGTACTTC
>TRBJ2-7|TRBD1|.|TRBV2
CASIPGTGSYEQYF
TGTGCCAGCATACCCGGGACAGGTAGCTACGAGCAGTACTTC
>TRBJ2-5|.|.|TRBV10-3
CAISDREETQYF
TGTGCCATCAGTGATAGAGAGGAGACCCAGTACTTC
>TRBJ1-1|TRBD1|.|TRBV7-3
CASSLTRDSHTEAFF
TGTGCCAGCAGCCTCACTAGGGACAGCCACACTGAAGCTTTCTTT
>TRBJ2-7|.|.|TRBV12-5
CASSIGSYEQYF
TGTGCTAGTTCGATAGGGAGCTACGAGCAGTACTTC
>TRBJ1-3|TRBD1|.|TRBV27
CASGPWDRRGTIYF
TGTGCCAGCGGCCCCTGGGACAGACGCGGCACCATATATTTT
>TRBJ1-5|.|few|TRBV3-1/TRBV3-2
CASSQDPGFNQPQHF
TGTGCCAGCAGCCAAGATCCCGGTTTCAATCAGCCCCAGCATTTT
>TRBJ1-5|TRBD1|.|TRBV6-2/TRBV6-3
CASSSGTGGFNQPQHF
TGTGCCAGCAGCAGCGGGACAGGGGGTTTCAATCAGCCCCAGCATTTT
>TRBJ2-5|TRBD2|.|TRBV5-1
CASSLRLARGGGQETQYF
TGCGCCAGCAGCCTCCGACTGGCGCGGGGGGGCGGCCAAGAGACCCAGTACTTC
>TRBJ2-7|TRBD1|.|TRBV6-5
CASSSGTGGEQYF
TGTGCCAGCAGTTCCGGGACAGGGGGCGAGCAGTACTTC
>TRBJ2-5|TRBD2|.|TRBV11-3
CASSPNGGTAYQETQYF
TGTGCCAGCAGCCCAAACGGGGGGACGGCGTACCAAGAGACCCAGTACTTC
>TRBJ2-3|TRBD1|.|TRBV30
CAWGQEWSTDTQYF
TGTGCCTGGGGACAGGAGTGGAGCACAGATACGCAGTATTTT
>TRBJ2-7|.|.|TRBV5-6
CASSLQGKLSFEQYF
TGTGCCAGCAGCCTACAGGGAAAGCTCTCCTTCGAGCAGTACTTC
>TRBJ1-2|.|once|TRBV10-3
CATMGANDYGYTF
TGTGCCACCATGGGGGCGAACGACTATGGCTACACCTTC
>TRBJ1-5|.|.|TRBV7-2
CASSKTRSGNQPQHF
TGTGCCAGCAGCAAGACAAGATCGGGCAATCAGCCCCAGCATTTT
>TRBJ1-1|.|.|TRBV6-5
CASSLGGYGTEAFF
TGTGCCAGCAGCCTGGGGGGGTATGGGACTGAAGCTTTCTTT
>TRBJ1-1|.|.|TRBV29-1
CSATGQPNTEAFF
TGCAGCGCGACGGGACAACCCAACACTGAAGCTTTCTTT
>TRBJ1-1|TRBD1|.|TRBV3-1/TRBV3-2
CASSQTGDRNTEAFF
TGTGCCAGCAGCCAGACAGGGGACAGGAACACTGAAGCTTTCTTT
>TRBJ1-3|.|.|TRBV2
CASTNRVTGNTIYF
TGTGCCAGCACAAACAGGGTAACTGGAAACACCATATATTTT
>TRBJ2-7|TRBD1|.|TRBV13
CASSPRTGIYEQYF
TGTGCCAGCAGCCCCCGGACAGGAATCTACGAGCAGTACTTC
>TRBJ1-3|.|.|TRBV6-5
CASSYTGAGNTIYF
TGTGCCAGCAGTTATACGGGAGCGGGAAACACCATATATTTT
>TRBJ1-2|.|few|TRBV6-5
CASTRVGTSNGYTF
TGTGCCAGCACTCGGGTTGGCACATCCAATGGCTACACCTTC
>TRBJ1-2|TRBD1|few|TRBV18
CASSPTGAGYGYTF
TGTGCCAGCTCACCTACAGGGGCTGGCTATGGCTACACCTTC
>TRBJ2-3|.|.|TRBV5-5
CASSLRGGDTDTQYF
TGTGCCAGCAGCCTGAGGGGCGGGGACACAGATACGCAGTATTTT
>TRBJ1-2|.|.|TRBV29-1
CSVEHLAGSYGYTF
TGCAGCGTTGAACACCTGGCAGGCTCCTATGGCTACACCTTC
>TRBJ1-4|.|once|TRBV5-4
CASSTDATNEKLFF
TGTGCCAGCAGCACTGATGCAACTAATGAAAAACTGTTTTTT
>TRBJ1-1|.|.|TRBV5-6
CASSLVMVRSTEAFF
TGTGCCAGCAGCTTGGTAATGGTAAGGAGCACTGAAGCTTTCTTT
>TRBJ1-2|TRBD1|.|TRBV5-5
CASSPTGDSNYGYTF
TGTGCCAGCAGCCCGACAGGGGATTCTAACTATGGCTACACCTTC
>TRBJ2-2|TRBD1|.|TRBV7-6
CASSLVSGGSGELFF
TGTGCCAGCAGCTTGGTCTCAGGGGGCTCCGGGGAGCTGTTTTTT
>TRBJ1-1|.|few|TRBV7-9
CAVPELQLSEAFF
TGTGCCGTTCCTGAGCTACAGCTCTCTGAAGCTTTCTTT
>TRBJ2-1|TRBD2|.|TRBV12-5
CASGLVFWGGVHNEQFF
TGTGCTAGTGGTTTGGTATTCTGGGGGGGGGTTCACAATGAGCAGTTCTTC
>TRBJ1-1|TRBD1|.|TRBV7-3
CASSPKDRVAGSESFGSEAFF
TGTGCCAGCAGCCCGAAAGACAGGGTCGCTGGTTCCGAGTCTTTTGGGTCTGAAGCTTTCTTT
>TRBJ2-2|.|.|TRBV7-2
CASRRGNTGELFF
TGTGCCAGCAGGCGGGGTAACACCGGGGAGCTGTTTTTT
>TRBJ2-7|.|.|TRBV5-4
CASSFSSSYEQYF
TGTGCCAGCAGCTTTTCGAGCTCCTACGAGCAGTACTTC
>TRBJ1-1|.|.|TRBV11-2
CASSYGQTLNTEAFF
TGTGCCAGCAGCTACGGACAGACTTTGAACACTGAAGCTTTCTTT
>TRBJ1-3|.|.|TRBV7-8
CASSLQAMGSGNTIYF
TGTGCCAGCAGCCTTCAGGCTATGGGCTCTGGAAACACCATATATTTT
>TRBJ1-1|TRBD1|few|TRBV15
CATSRGGTGRTEAFF
TGTGCCACCAGCAGAGGGGGGACAGGGCGCACTGAAGCTTTCTTT
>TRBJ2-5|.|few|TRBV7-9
CASSSDKMVTQYF
TGTGCCAGCAGCTCAGACAAAATGGTGACCCAGTACTTC
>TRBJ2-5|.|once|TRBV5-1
CASSLNAGQETQYF
TGCGCCAGCAGCTTAAATGCCGGCCAAGAGACCCAGTACTTC
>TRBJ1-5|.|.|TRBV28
CATRGSGQPQHF
TGTGCCACTAGGGGATCCGGTCAGCCCCAGCATTTT
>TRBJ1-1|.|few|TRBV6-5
CASSTRGGTEAFF
TGTGCCAGCAGTACCCGGGGGGGAACTGAAGCTTTCTTT